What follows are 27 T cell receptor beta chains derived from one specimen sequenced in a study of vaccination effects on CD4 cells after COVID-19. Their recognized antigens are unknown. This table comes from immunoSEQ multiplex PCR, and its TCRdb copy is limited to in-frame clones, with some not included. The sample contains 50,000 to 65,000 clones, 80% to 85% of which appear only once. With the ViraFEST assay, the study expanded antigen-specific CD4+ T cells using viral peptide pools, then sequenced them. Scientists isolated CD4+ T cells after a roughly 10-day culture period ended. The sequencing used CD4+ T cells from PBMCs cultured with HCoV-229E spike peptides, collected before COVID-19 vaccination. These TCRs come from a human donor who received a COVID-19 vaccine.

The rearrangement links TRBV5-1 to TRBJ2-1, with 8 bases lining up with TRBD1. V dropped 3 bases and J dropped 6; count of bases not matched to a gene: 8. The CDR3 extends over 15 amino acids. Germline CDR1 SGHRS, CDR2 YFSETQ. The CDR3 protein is CASSSGTGTGNEQFF. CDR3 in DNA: TGCGCCAGCAGCTCGGGGACAGGAACGGGCAATGAGCAGTTCTTC.

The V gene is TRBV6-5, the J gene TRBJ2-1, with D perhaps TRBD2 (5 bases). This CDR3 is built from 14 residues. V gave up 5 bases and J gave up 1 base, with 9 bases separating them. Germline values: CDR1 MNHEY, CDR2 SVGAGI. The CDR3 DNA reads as TGTGCCAGCAGTCGGACTGATTCCTACAATGAGCAGTTCTTC. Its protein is CASSRTDSYNEQFF.

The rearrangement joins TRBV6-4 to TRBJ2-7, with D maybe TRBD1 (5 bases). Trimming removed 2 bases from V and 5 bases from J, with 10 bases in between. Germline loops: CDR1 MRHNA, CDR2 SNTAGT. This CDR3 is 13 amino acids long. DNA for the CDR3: TGTGCCAGCAGTGACCCCAGGGATGACGAGCAGTACGTC. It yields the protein CASSDPRDDEQYV.

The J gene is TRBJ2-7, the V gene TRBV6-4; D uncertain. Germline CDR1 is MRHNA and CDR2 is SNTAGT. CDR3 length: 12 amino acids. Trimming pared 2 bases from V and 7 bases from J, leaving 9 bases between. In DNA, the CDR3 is TGTGCCAGCAGTGACCCCCCAAGGGAGCAGTACGTC. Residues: CASSDPPREQYV.

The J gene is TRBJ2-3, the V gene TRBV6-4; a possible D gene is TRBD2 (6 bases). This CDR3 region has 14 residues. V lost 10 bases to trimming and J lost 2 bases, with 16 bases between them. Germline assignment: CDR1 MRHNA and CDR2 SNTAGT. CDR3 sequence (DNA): TGTGCCACCCGACTAGGAGGGGCCACAGATACGCAGTATTTT. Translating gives CATRLGGATDTQYF.

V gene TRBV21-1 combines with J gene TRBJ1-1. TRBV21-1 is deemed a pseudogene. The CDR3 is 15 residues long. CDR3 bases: TGTGCCAGCAGCAAAGTACGGGTGGATAACACTGAAGCTTTCTTT. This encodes CASSKVRVDNTEAFF.

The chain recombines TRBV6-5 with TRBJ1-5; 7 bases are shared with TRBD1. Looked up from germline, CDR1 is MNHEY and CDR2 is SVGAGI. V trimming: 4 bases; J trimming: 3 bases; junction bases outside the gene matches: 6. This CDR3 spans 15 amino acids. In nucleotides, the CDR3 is TGTGCCAGCAGTTTTCAGAAGGGGGCCAATCAGCCCCAGCATTTT. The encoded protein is CASSFQKGANQPQHF.

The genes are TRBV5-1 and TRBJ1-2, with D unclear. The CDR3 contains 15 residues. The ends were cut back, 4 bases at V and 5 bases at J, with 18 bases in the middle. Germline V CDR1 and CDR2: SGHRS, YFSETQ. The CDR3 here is CASSRVVGSLYGYTF. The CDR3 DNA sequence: TGCGCCAGCAGCAGGGTGGTGGGGAGCCTATATGGCTACACCTTC.

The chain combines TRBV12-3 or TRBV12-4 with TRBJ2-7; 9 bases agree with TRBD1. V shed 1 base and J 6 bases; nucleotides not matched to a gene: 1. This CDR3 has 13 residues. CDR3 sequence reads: CASSLGGQGEQYV. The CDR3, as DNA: TGTGCCAGCAGTTTAGGGGGACAGGGCGAGCAGTACGTC.

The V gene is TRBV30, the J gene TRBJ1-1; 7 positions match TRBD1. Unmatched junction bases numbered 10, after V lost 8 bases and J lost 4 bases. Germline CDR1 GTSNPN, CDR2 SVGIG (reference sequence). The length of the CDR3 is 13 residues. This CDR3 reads CAGNRGPSTEAFF. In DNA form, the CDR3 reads TGTGCCGGGAATAGGGGGCCGTCCACTGAAGCTTTCTTT.

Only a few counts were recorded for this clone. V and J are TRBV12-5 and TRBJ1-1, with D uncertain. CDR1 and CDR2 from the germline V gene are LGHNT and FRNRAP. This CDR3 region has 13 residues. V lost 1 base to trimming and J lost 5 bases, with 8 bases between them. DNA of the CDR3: TGTGCTAGTGGTTTGGGTAGCGGGACTGAAGCTTTCTTT. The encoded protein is CASGLGSGTEAFF.

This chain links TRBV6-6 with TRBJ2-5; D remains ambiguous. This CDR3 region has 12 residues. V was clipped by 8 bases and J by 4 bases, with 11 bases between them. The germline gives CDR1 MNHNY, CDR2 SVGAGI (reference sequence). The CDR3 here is CASGRLGETQYF. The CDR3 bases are TGTGCCAGCGGGCGCCTGGGAGAGACCCAGTACTTC.

The CDR3 region is CASSFSLAGASTDTQYF. In DNA, the CDR3 is TGTGCCAGCAGCTTTAGTTTAGCGGGGGCCAGCACAGATACGCAGTATTTT. The rearrangement joins TRBV7-9 to TRBJ2-3; 9 nucleotides agree with TRBD2. The germline V gene has CDR1 SEHNR and CDR2 FQNEAQ (reference sequence). The CDR3 has 17 amino acids. The V gene end was trimmed by 3 bases and the J gene end by 0 bases; junction bases not matched to a gene: 7.

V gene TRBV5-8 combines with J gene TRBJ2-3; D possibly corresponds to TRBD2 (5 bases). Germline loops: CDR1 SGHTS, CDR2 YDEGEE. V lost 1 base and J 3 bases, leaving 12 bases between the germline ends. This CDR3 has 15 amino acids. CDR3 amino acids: CASSLSRVSTDTQYF. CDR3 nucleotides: TGTGCCAGCAGCTTGTCGAGGGTTTCGACAGATACGCAGTATTTT.

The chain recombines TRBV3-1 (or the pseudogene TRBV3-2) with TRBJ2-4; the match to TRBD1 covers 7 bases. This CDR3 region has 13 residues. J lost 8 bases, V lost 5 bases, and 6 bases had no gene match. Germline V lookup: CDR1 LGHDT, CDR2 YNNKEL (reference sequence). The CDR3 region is CASSRGGLDIQYF. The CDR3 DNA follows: TGTGCCAGCAGCAGAGGGGGCTTGGACATTCAGTACTTC.

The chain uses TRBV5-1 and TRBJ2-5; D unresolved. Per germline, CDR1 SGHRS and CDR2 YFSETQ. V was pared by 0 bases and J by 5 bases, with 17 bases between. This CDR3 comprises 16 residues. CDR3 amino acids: CASSLAGSVTGETQYF. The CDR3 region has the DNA TGCGCCAGCAGCTTGGCCGGATCGGTGACTGGGGAGACCCAGTACTTC. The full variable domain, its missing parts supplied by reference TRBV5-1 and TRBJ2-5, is KAGVTQTPRYLIKTRGQQVTLSCSPISGHRSVSWYQQTPGQGLQFLFEYFSETQRNKGNFPGRFSGRQFSNSRSEMNVSTLELGDSALYLCASSLAGSVTGETQYFGPGTRLLVL.

The CDR3 region is CASSFLGARYEQYV. The CDR3 DNA reads as TGTGCCAGCAGTTTCCTAGGGGCGCGGTACGAGCAGTACGTC. This rearrangement joins TRBV28 to TRBJ2-7, with D perhaps matching TRBD1 (5 bases). This CDR3 has 14 residues. Trimming took off 3 bases at V and 4 bases at J, with 13 bases between the two ends. CDR1 is MDHEN and CDR2 is SYDVKM in the germline V gene.

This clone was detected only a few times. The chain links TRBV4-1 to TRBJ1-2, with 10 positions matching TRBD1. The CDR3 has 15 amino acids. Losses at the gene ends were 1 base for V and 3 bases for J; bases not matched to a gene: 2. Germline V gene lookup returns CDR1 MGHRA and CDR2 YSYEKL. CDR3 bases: TGCGCCAGCAGCCAAGTTGGACAGGGGGACTATGGCTACACCTTC. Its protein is CASSQVGQGDYGYTF.

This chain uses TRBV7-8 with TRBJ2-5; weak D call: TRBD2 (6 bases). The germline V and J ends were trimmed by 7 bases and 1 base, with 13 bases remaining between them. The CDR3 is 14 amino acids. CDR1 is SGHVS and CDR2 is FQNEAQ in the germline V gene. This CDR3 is CASKGGWGQETQYF. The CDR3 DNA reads TGTGCCAGCAAGGGAGGATGGGGCCAAGAGACCCAGTACTTC.

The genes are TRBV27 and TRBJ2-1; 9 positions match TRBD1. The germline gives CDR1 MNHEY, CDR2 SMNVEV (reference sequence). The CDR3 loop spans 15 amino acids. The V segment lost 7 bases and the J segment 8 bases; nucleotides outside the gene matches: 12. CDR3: CASTSAGTGNYEQFF. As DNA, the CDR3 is TGTGCCAGCACTTCAGCCGGGACAGGGAACTATGAGCAGTTCTTC.

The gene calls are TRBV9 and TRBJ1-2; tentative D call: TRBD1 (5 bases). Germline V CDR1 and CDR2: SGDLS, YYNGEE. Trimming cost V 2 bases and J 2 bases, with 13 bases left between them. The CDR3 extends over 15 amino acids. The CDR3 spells CASSVGFGGNYGYTF. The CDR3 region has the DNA TGTGCCAGCAGCGTGGGGTTTGGGGGAAACTATGGCTACACCTTC. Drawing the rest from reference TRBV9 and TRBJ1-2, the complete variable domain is DSGVTQTPKHLITATGQRVTLRCSPRSGDLSVYWYQQSLDQGLQFLIQYYNGEERAKGNILERFSAQQFPDLHSELNLSSLELGDSALYFCASSVGFGGNYGYTFGSGTRLTVV.

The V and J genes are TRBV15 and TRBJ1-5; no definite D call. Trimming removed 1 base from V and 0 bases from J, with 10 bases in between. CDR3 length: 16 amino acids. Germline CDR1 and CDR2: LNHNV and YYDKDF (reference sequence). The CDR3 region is CATSRGEFLSNQPQHF. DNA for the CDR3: TGTGCCACCAGCAGAGGAGAATTCCTTAGCAATCAGCCCCAGCATTTT.

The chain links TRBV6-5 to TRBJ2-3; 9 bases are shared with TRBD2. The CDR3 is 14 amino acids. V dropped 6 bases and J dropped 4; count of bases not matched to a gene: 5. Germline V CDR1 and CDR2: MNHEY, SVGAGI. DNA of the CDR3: TGTGCCAGCAGCAGCGGGGGGCTCCCAGATACGCAGTATTTT. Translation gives CASSSGGLPDTQYF.

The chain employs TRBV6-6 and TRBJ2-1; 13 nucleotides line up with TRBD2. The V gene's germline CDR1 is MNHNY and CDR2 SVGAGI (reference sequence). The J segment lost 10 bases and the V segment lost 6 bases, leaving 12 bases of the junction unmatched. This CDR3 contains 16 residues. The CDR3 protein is CASRSPLAGGPEEQFF. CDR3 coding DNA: TGTGCCAGCAGGTCCCCACTAGCGGGGGGGCCAGAGGAGCAGTTCTTC.

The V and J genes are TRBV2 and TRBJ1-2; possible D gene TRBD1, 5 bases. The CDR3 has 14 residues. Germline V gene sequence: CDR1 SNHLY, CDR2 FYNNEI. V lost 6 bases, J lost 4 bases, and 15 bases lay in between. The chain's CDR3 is CASREIQGFYGYTF. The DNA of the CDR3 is TGTGCCAGCAGGGAAATTCAGGGTTTCTATGGCTACACCTTC. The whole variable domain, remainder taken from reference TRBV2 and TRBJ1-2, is EPEVTQTPSHQVTQMGQEVILRCVPISNHLYFYWYRQILGQKVEFLVSFYNNEISEKSEIFDDQFSVERPDGSNFTLKIRSTKLEDSAMYFCASREIQGFYGYTFGSGTRLTVV.

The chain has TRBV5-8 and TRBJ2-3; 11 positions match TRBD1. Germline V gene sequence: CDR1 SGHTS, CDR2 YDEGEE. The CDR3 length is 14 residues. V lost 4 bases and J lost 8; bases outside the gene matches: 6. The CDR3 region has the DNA TGTGCCAGCAGCACTGGGACAGGGGGGGGTACGCAGTATTTT. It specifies CASSTGTGGGTQYF.

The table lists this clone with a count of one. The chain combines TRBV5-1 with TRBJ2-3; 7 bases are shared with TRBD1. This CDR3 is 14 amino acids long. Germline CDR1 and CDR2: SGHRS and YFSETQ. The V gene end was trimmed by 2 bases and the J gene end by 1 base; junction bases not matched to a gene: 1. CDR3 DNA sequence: TGCGCCAGCAGCTTTGACAGGGGCACAGATACGCAGTATTTT. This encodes CASSFDRGTDTQYF.